The sequence of this TCR beta chain was determined in a study of response to subunit inactivated influenza vaccine. The sample holds one count of this clonotype. Its antigen is not identified. Using its own MiXCR run on the RT-PCR reads, TCRdb lists one record per CDR3 protein. This sample has about 500,000 distinct CDR3 sequences, with more than 15% found just once. The CDR3 totals 14 residues. Germline V lookup: CDR1 DFQATT, CDR2 SNEGSKA (reference sequence). V lost 3 bases and J lost 2, with 12 bases in between. General observations from the study: Authors suggested that a seasonal influenza vaccination recruits few new T cells each time.

The rearrangement uses TRBV20-1 and TRBJ2-3; the D is unclear. The clonotype was recovered from a man in his fifties or sixties who received an inactivated influenza vaccine. This sample comprised CD4+ T cells sorted from PBMCs, obtained about 23 months after vaccination. For the CDR3, the DNA is TGCAGTGCTAGCAGGAGTCTGTACACAGATACGCAGTATTTT. Translation: CSASRSLYTDTQYF.